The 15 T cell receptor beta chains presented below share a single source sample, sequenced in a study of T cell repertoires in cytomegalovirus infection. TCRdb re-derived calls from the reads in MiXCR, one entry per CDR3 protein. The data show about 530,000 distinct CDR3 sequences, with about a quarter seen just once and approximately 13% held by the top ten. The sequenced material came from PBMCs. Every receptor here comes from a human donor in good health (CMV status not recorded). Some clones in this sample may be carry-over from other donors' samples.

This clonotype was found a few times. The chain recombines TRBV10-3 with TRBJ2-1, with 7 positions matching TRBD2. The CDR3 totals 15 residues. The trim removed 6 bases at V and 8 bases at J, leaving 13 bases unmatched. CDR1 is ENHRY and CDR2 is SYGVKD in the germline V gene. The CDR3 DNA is TGTGCCATCAGATTCGCCGGGCGGGAGTTTGATGAGCAGTTCTTC. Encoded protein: CAIRFAGREFDEQFF.

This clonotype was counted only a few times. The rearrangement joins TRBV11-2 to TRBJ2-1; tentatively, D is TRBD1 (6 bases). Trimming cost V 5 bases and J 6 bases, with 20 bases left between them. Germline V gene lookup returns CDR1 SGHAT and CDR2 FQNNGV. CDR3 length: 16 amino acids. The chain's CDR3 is CASSRRPPRDTNEQFF. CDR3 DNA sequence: TGTGCCAGCAGCCGACGACCCCCCAGGGACACCAATGAGCAGTTCTTC.

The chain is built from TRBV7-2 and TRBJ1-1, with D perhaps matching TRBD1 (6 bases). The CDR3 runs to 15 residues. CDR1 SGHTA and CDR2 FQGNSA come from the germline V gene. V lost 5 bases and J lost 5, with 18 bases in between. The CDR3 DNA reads TGTGCCAGCAGCAACCAACCACAGGGACGGACTGAAGCTTTCTTT. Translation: CASSNQPQGRTEAFF.

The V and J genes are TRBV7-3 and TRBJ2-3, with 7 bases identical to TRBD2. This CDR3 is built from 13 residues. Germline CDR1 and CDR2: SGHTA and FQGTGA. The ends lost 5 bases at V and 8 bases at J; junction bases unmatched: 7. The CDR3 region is CASSTRERGTQYF. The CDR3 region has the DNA TGTGCCAGCAGCACCCGGGAGCGGGGTACGCAGTATTTT.

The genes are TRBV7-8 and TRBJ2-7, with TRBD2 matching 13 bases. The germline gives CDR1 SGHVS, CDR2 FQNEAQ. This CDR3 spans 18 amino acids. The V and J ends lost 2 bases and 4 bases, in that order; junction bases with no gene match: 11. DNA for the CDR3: TGTGCCAGCAGCTTAAAGGCTTTAACTAGCGGGAGGGAGTACGAGCAGTACTTC. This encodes CASSLKALTSGREYEQYF.

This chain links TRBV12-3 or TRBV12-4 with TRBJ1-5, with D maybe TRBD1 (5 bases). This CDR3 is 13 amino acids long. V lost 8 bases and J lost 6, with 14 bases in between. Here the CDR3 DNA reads TGTGCCAGCGGCAACTTTGGGGGTCAGCCCCAGCATTTT. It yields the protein CASGNFGGQPQHF.

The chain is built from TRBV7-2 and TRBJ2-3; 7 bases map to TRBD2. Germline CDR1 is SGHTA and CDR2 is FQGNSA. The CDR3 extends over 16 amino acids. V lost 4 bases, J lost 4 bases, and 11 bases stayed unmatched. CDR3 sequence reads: CASSSQGGSTADTQYF. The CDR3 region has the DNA TGTGCCAGCAGCTCGCAGGGCGGGAGTACGGCAGATACGCAGTATTTT.

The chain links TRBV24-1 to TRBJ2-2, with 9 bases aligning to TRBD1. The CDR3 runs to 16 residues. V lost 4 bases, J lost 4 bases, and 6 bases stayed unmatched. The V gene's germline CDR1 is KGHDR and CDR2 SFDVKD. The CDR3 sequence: CATSDSGQGITGELFF. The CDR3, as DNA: TGTGCCACCAGTGACTCTGGACAGGGGATCACCGGGGAGCTGTTTTTT.

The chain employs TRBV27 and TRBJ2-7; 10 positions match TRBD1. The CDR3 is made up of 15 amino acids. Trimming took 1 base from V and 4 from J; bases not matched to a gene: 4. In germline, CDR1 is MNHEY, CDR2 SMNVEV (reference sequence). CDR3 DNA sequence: TGTGCCAGCAGTTTATATGGGACAGGGGATTACGAGCAGTACTTC. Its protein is CASSLYGTGDYEQYF.

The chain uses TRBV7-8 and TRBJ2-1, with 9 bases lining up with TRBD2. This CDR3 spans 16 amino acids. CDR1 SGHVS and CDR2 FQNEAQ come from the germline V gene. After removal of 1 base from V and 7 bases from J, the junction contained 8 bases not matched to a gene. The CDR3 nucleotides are TGTGCCAGCAGCTTAGTAAGTACTAGCGGGTTGAATGAGCAGTTCTTC. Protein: CASSLVSTSGLNEQFF.

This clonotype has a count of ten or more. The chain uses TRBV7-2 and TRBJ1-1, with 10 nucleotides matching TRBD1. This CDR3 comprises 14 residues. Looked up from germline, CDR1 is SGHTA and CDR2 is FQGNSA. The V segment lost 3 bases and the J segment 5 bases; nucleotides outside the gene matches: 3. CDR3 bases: TGTGCCAGCAGCTTCGGACAGGGGGGGACTGAAGCTTTCTTT. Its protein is CASSFGQGGTEAFF.

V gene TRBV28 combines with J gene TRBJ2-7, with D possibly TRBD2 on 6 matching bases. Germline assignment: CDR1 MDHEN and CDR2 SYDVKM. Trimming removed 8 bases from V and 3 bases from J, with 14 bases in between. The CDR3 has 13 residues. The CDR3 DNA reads TGTGCCAGCTCACTAGCTTTCTTCTACGAGCAGTACTTC. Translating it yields CASSLAFFYEQYF.

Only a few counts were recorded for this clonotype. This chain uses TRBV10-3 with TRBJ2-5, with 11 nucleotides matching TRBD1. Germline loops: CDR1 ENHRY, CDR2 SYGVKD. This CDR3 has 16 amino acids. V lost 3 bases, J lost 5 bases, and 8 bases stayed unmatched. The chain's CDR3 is CAISDGDRGMAETQYF. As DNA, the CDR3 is TGTGCCATCAGTGATGGGGACAGGGGGATGGCTGAGACCCAGTACTTC.

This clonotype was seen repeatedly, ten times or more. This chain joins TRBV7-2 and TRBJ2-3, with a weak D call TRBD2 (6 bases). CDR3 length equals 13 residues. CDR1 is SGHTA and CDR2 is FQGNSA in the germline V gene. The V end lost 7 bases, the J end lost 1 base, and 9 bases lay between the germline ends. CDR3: CASIVAGTDTQYF. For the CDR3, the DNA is TGTGCCAGCATCGTAGCGGGCACAGATACGCAGTATTTT.

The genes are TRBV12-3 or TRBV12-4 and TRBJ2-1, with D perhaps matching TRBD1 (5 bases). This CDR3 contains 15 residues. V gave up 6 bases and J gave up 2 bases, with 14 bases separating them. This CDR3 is CASSSTGNPYNEQFF. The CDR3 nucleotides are TGTGCCAGCAGCTCAACAGGAAACCCCTACAATGAGCAGTTCTTC.